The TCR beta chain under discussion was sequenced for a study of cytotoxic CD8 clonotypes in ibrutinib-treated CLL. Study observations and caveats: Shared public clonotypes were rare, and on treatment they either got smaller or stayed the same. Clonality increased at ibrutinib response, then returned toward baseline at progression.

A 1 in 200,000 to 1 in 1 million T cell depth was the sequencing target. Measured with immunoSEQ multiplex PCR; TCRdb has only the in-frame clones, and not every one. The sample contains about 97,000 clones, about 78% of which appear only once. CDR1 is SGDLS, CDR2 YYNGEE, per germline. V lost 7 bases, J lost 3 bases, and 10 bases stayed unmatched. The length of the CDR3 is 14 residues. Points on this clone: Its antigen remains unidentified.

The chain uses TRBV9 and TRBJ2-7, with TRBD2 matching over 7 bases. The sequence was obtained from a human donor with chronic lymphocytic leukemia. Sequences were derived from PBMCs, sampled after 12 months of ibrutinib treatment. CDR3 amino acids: CASSGGPTIYEQYF. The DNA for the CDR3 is TGTGCCAGCTCGGGGGGACCCACTATCTACGAGCAGTACTTC.